A selection of T cell receptor beta chains follows, all from one sample in a study of CD8 T cells in ankylosing spondylitis. Using its own MiXCR run on the 5' RACE reads, TCRdb lists one record per CDR3 protein. The sample shows about 340,000 distinct CDR3 sequences, about 15% of them seen only once. The sequenced material came from blood, either unsorted or a sorted T cell fraction (not recorded which). The receptor source for this set is a male donor with ankylosing spondylitis or in good health (not recorded which). Each CDR3 is given with its conserved first and last residue. A D gene is named only where the DNA matches it firmly.

D gene,V gene,J gene,CDR3 protein
NA,TRBV6-1,TRBJ2-1,CASSEHGGTYNEQFF
TRBD2,TRBV20-1,TRBJ2-7,CSARDSSGGSYEQYF
NA,TRBV10-2,TRBJ1-1,CASSGTEFEAFF
TRBD1,TRBV6-1,TRBJ2-7,CASSPGQGAWKEQYF
NA,TRBV24-1,TRBJ1-1,CATSDAGGTEAFF
NA,TRBV7-2,TRBJ2-6,CASSIQGPNVLTF
TRBD1,TRBV6-4,TRBJ1-1,CASSDTGAGTEAFF
TRBD1,TRBV20-1,TRBJ1-4,CSASYGTGDEKLFF
NA,TRBV5-1,TRBJ2-1,CASSLPTTDEQFF
TRBD1,TRBV11-3,TRBJ1-2,CASSLETGAGGYTF
NA,TRBV12-3/TRBV12-4,TRBJ1-6,CASSPTVEGNSPLHF
TRBD2,TRBV3-1,TRBJ2-5,CASSQWGLLETQYF
TRBD2,TRBV4-3,TRBJ2-3,CASSLQRLAGGYTKQTSTDTQYF
TRBD2,TRBV11-2,TRBJ2-3,CASSLGIAGGRTQYF
TRBD2,TRBV20-1,TRBJ2-3,CSARGAGVADTQYF
NA,TRBV10-3,TRBJ2-2,CAISPAQMTHRGAELFF
NA,TRBV5-1,TRBJ1-2,CASSLSGQVYGYTF
TRBD1,TRBV7-2,TRBJ2-5,CASSSDRVRETQYF
NA,TRBV18,TRBJ2-7,CASSPPEGRGFYEQYF
NA,TRBV12-3/TRBV12-4,TRBJ2-3,CASSPSGLDTQYF
NA,TRBV5-1,TRBJ1-2,CASSLDEGRRSGYTF
NA,TRBV6-5,TRBJ2-1,CASSYDFSSYNEQFF
TRBD2,TRBV5-5,TRBJ2-7,CASSLWLAVDYEQYF
NA,TRBV7-9,TRBJ1-2,CASTPTGRGYTF
NA,TRBV18,TRBJ1-1,CASSTAPYTEAFF
NA,TRBV20-1,TRBJ2-2,CSASPGGRKTGELFF
TRBD2,TRBV5-1,TRBJ2-5,CASSDLAGGGETQYF
NA,TRBV28,TRBJ2-7,CASSPPMVGQYF
TRBD2,TRBV6-5,TRBJ2-7,CASSYPAGGVYEQYF
TRBD2,TRBV20-1,TRBJ2-7,CSAFSSGGHSYEQYF
TRBD2,TRBV5-1,TRBJ2-5,CASSLSSSGQETQYF
NA,TRBV3-1,TRBJ2-7,CASSQIRGWHDEQYF
NA,TRBV21-1,TRBJ2-1,CASSKECNEQFF
NA,TRBV12-3/TRBV12-4,TRBJ1-2,CASSSIGASSNYGYTF
TRBD1,TRBV6-1,TRBJ1-5,CASGEGRGSQPQHF
NA,TRBV5-1,TRBJ1-6,CASSLEQGSYNSPLHF
NA,TRBV15,TRBJ1-5,CATSGEYSRPQHF
NA,TRBV6-1,TRBJ1-1,CASPSSPNTEAFF
NA,TRBV12-3/TRBV12-4,TRBJ2-6,CASSADSFSGANVLTF
TRBD1,TRBV12-3/TRBV12-4,TRBJ2-6,CASRDRALVNGANVLTF
NA,TRBV20-1,TRBJ2-3,CSATIKALGDTQYF
NA,TRBV9,TRBJ1-6,CASSVGGPLHF
NA,TRBV6-1,TRBJ1-5,CASSEATDQPQHF
TRBD2,TRBV15,TRBJ2-7,CATSAGLDISYEQYF
NA,TRBV3-1,TRBJ2-5,CASSQRDFQETQYF
NA,TRBV5-1,TRBJ1-6,CASSLEAENSPLHF